The clone carrying this T cell receptor (beta chain) was observed once. V was trimmed by 3 bases and J by 7 bases, leaving 10 bases between them. Germline V gene lookup returns CDR1 MNHNS and CDR2 SASEGT. The CDR3 consists of 12 residues. Adult Caucasians living in Nashville, Tennessee made up all of the donors. Researchers partitioned CD4+ cells into CD45RA+ naive and CD45RA-negative memory subsets. The data stem from a study of shared clonotypes between healthy human individuals. Investigators spread the genomic DNA of each subset evenly over several immunoSEQ plates. Measured with immunoSEQ multiplex PCR; TCRdb has only the in-frame clones, and not every one. Here the sample spans over a million clones, approximately 98.5% being singletons.

The sample comprised naive CD4+ T cells sorted from blood. Subset denoted: CD45RA+ positively selected. The clonotype was recovered from a man aged 30 to 39 in good health. The chain couples TRBV6-1 to TRBJ2-7; D is ambiguous. The CDR3 bases are TGTGCCAGCAGTGACTTAAGGGATGAGCAGTACTTC. Protein: CASSDLRDEQYF.